These 2 T cell receptor beta chains share one sample of origin, sequenced in a study of blood T cell repertoires in COVID-19. Assay used: immunoSEQ multiplex PCR; TCRdb lists only in-frame clones, some missing. The table lists fewer than 250,000 clones, nearly 90% of them singletons. The specimen was PBMCs or T cells enriched from blood (not recorded which). The receptor set was obtained from a man aged 25-45 years who had been exposed to COVID-19.

This clone has only a few counts. The chain is built from TRBV11-3 and TRBJ2-3, with D tentatively TRBD1 (7 bases). The V and J ends lost 0 bases and 3 bases respectively, with 19 bases between them. Germline CDR1 SGHNT, CDR2 YENEEA. The CDR3 is 18 residues long. CDR3 DNA: TGTGCCAGCAGCTTAGAAAGACCATCGGGGGACAGTACAGATACGCAGTATTTT. Translation gives CASSLERPSGDSTDTQYF. The complete variable domain, with remaining parts taken from reference TRBV11-3 and TRBJ2-3, reads EAGVVQSPRYKIIEKKQPVAFWCNPISGHNTLYWYLQNLGQGPELLIRYENEEAVDDSQLPKDRFSAERLKGVDSTLKIQPAELGDSAVYLCASSLERPSGDSTDTQYFGPGTRLTVL.

The chain couples TRBV6-5 to TRBJ1-3; D is perhaps TRBD1 (6 bases). The CDR3 runs 15 residues. CDR1 MNHEY and CDR2 SVGAGI come from the germline V gene. Trimming removed 10 bases from V and 1 base from J, with 17 bases in between. The CDR3 sequence: CATSWTVNSGNTIYF. The CDR3 bases are TGTGCCACCTCCTGGACAGTTAATTCTGGAAACACCATATATTTT.